This passage covers 12 T cell receptor beta chains from one sample sequenced in a study of blood T cell repertoires in COVID-19. Data came from immunoSEQ multiplex PCR; TCRdb stores just in-frame clones and leaves some out. The sample shows some 150,000 clones, roughly 76% of them seen only once. The sample consisted of peripheral blood. The receptors here all came from a human donor with acute or convalescent COVID-19. The donor label of this sample is uncertain.

The chain employs TRBV3-1 (or the pseudogene TRBV3-2) and TRBJ1-6; possibly TRBD1 for D (5 bases). V lost 4 bases and J lost 5, with 9 bases in between. CDR3 size: 14 residues. Germline V gene sequence: CDR1 LGHDT, CDR2 YNNKEL (reference sequence). The CDR3 sequence: CASSLTGDNSPLHF. The CDR3 region has the DNA TGTGCCAGCAGCCTCACGGGGGATAATTCACCCCTCCACTTT.

The rearrangement links TRBV11-2 to TRBJ1-2; 11 nucleotides line up with TRBD1. J gave up 4 bases and V 5 bases, and 6 bases lay outside the gene matches. CDR1 and CDR2 from the germline V gene are SGHAT and FQNNGV. The CDR3 is 15 amino acids. CDR3 region: CASSPGTGGFYGYTF. The CDR3 DNA is TGTGCCAGCAGCCCCGGGACAGGGGGGTTCTATGGCTACACCTTC.

The chain carries TRBV15 and TRBJ2-2; TRBD1 is a possible D gene (7 bases). Germline loops: CDR1 LNHNV, CDR2 YYDKDF (reference sequence). Trimming pared 0 bases from V and 5 bases from J, leaving 16 bases between. The CDR3 has 17 residues. CDR3 in DNA: TGTGCCACCAGCAGAGAGAGGGCAGGGGGGAAAACCGGGGAGCTGTTTTTT. Its translation is CATSRERAGGKTGELFF. The whole variable domain, filled in from reference TRBV15 and TRBJ2-2, reads DAMVIQNPRYQVTQFGKPVTLSCSQTLNHNVMYWYQQKSSQAPKLLFHYYDKDFNNEADTPDNFQSRRPNTSFCFLDIRSPGLGDTAMYLCATSRERAGGKTGELFFGEGSRLTVL.

A few counts support this clone. V usage is TRBV16 and J usage is TRBJ1-2; TRBD1 might be the D (5 bases). The CDR3 spans 12 residues. Germline values: CDR1 KGHSY, CDR2 FQNENV. The V gene lost 3 bases and the J gene lost 6 bases, with 8 bases spanning the gap. CDR3 DNA: TGTGCCAGCAGCCAGCAGGGAAATGGCTACACCTTC. Its protein is CASSQQGNGYTF.

V usage is TRBV18 and J usage is TRBJ1-6, with D tentatively TRBD1 (6 bases). From germline, CDR1 is KGHSH and CDR2 LQKENI. CDR3 length: 14 amino acids. Trimming removed 6 bases from V and 5 bases from J, with 11 bases in between. The chain's CDR3 is CASSPGHDNSPLHF. In DNA, the CDR3 is TGTGCCAGCTCTCCGGGACACGATAATTCACCCCTCCACTTT.

The V gene is TRBV7-6, the J gene TRBJ2-3; TRBD1 matches 7 bases. CDR1 and CDR2 (germline): SGHVS, FNYEAQ. The trim removed 4 bases at V and 3 bases at J, leaving 4 bases unmatched. The CDR3 loop spans 14 amino acids. The CDR3 DNA is TGTGCCAGCAGCTCATCACAGGGGACAGATACGCAGTATTTT. Its protein product is CASSSSQGTDTQYF.

This chain connects TRBV5-1 to TRBJ1-1, with D possibly TRBD1 on 5 matching bases. With 3 bases removed from V and 0 bases from J, the gap between germline ends came to 15 bases. The germline V gene has CDR1 SGHRS and CDR2 YFSETQ. The CDR3 totals 16 residues. The CDR3 is CASSSPGGGLNTEAFF. CDR3 sequence (DNA): TGCGCCAGCAGCTCCCCCGGCGGGGGGTTGAACACTGAAGCTTTCTTT. Using reference TRBV5-1 and TRBJ1-1 for the parts outside the CDR3, the full variable domain is KAGVTQTPRYLIKTRGQQVTLSCSPISGHRSVSWYQQTPGQGLQFLFEYFSETQRNKGNFPGRFSGRQFSNSRSEMNVSTLELGDSALYLCASSSPGGGLNTEAFFGQGTRLTVV.

V usage is TRBV5-6 and J usage is TRBJ2-3, with D maybe TRBD1 (5 bases). The ends were cut back, 4 bases at V and 0 bases at J, with 18 bases in the middle. The germline V gene has CDR1 SGHDT and CDR2 YYEEEE. This CDR3 region has 17 residues. The CDR3 reads CASSIPGWGLSTDTQYF. CDR3 in DNA: TGTGCCAGCAGCATCCCAGGGTGGGGCCTTAGCACAGATACGCAGTATTTT.

This clone was observed a single time. This rearrangement joins TRBV12-3 or TRBV12-4 to TRBJ1-2; D uncertain. V was shortened by 0 bases and J by 5 bases, with 7 bases between the two germline ends. The CDR3 loop spans 13 amino acids. CDR3 sequence reads: CASSLALRYGYTF. CDR3 DNA sequence: TGTGCCAGCAGTTTAGCGCTGAGATATGGCTACACCTTC.

The rearrangement uses TRBV6-1 and TRBJ2-2; D possibly corresponds to TRBD2 (5 bases). From germline, CDR1 is MNHNS and CDR2 SASEGT. The CDR3 spans 16 residues. Trimming removed 0 bases from V and 6 bases from J, with 14 bases in between. CDR3 sequence reads: CASSEAARRGAGELFF. The DNA of the CDR3 is TGTGCCAGCAGTGAAGCGGCGAGACGGGGAGCCGGGGAGCTGTTTTTT.

The chain employs TRBV6-5 and TRBJ2-2; D gene ambiguous. The CDR3 runs to 14 residues. Germline values: CDR1 MNHEY, CDR2 SVGAGI. Deletions cut 6 bases from V and 1 base from J, with 9 bases between. The CDR3 is CASSLGRNTGELFF. Here the CDR3 DNA reads TGTGCCAGCAGCCTTGGCAGGAACACCGGGGAGCTGTTTTTT.

This clone was detected only once. V and J are TRBV4-2 and TRBJ1-2, with D maybe TRBD1 (6 bases). V was shortened by 6 bases and J by 3 bases, with 8 bases between the two germline ends. Germline CDR1 and CDR2: LGHNA and YNFKEQ. The CDR3 runs to 12 residues. In DNA, the CDR3 is TGTGCCAGCAGTGAGGGGGACTATGGCTACACCTTC. It is translated as CASSEGDYGYTF.